The sequence of this T cell receptor (beta chain) was determined in a study of cytotoxic CD8 clonotypes in ibrutinib-treated CLL. Trimming took off 0 bases at V and 4 bases at J, with 15 bases between the two ends. This CDR3 is built from 16 residues. Germline V gene lookup returns CDR1 LGHNA and CDR2 YSLEER. Using immunoSEQ multiplex PCR, the repertoire was profiled, and TCRdb retains in-frame clones only, with some absent. The table lists more than 300,000 clones, about 80% of them singletons. The chain recombines TRBV4-3 with TRBJ1-2, with D unresolved. The material was PBMCs, obtained before ibrutinib treatment. This TCR derives from a human donor with chronic lymphocytic leukemia. CDR3 coding DNA: TGCGCCAGCAGCCAAGATCTTCTTTCAGTCACCTATGGCTACACCTTC. Encoded protein: CASSQDLLSVTYGYTF.